Listed below are T cell receptor beta chains from one sample, sequenced in a study of T-cell reconstitution after alpha-beta-depleted transplantation in children. TCRdb itself ran the PCR reads through MiXCR, one entry per CDR3 protein. Counted here are some 200,000 distinct CDR3 sequences, about 15% occurring once; the ten biggest clones make up over 10%. The sequencing here drew on PBMCs from the stem cell graft donor, taken from the stem cell graft. The receptors come from a human donor who donated a stem cell graft to a child with acute lymphoblastic leukemia. Each CDR3 is given with its conserved first and last residue. The D gene is left open where the match is weak. Size values are once, few and many counts, or a class for expanded clones, and some rows have none.

j_gene: TRBJ2-1
v_gene: TRBV27
d_gene: TRBD1
len: 13
abundance: few
CDR3nt: TGTGCCAGCACCACCTCGGGGACAGGGGCGATGTTCTTC
CDR3aa: CASTTSGTGAMFF

j_gene: TRBJ1-5
v_gene: TRBV10-3
d_gene: .
len: 15
abundance: .
CDR3nt: TGTGCCACCAAACCCGGACAGAAACGCAATCAGCCCCAGCATTTT
CDR3aa: CATKPGQKRNQPQHF

j_gene: TRBJ1-1
v_gene: TRBV20-1
d_gene: .
len: 16
abundance: .
CDR3nt: TGCAGTGCTGCAACGGCTGGGGATTTCGTGAACACTGAAGCTTTCTTT
CDR3aa: CSAATAGDFVNTEAFF

j_gene: TRBJ2-3
v_gene: TRBV9
d_gene: TRBD2
len: 14
abundance: many
CDR3nt: TGTGCCAGCAGCGTAGTAGCGGGAGAGGATACGCAGTATTTT
CDR3aa: CASSVVAGEDTQYF

j_gene: TRBJ1-1
v_gene: TRBV29-1
d_gene: .
len: 14
abundance: many
CDR3nt: TGCAGCGTTGGGGCAGGGGAGGTCGGCACTGAAGCTTTCTTT
CDR3aa: CSVGAGEVGTEAFF

j_gene: TRBJ2-1
v_gene: TRBV10-3
d_gene: TRBD2
len: 16
abundance: many
CDR3nt: TGTGCCATCAGTCCCGGGACTAGCGGATCCTACAATGAGCAGTTCTTC
CDR3aa: CAISPGTSGSYNEQFF

j_gene: TRBJ2-7
v_gene: TRBV27
d_gene: .
len: 18
abundance: .
CDR3nt: TGTGCCAGCAGTTTATCGGCGGACTTACCCCTGAATGGATACGAGCAGTACTTC
CDR3aa: CASSLSADLPLNGYEQYF

j_gene: TRBJ1-1
v_gene: TRBV5-1
d_gene: .
len: 14
abundance: many
CDR3nt: TGCGCCAGCAGCTTGGGGCGGATTAACACTGAAGCTTTCTTT
CDR3aa: CASSLGRINTEAFF

j_gene: TRBJ2-7
v_gene: TRBV5-1
d_gene: TRBD2
len: 15
abundance: .
CDR3nt: TGCGCCAGCAGCCGCCGTAGTGAGCGGGAGGACGACCAGTACTTC
CDR3aa: CASSRRSEREDDQYF

j_gene: TRBJ1-5
v_gene: TRBV7-8
d_gene: TRBD1
len: 16
abundance: .
CDR3nt: TGTGCCAGCAGCTTAGATCAGGGGGCGATTAATCAGCCCCAGCATTTT
CDR3aa: CASSLDQGAINQPQHF

j_gene: TRBJ2-7
v_gene: TRBV20-1
d_gene: TRBD2
len: 15
abundance: many
CDR3nt: TGCAGTGCTCAACGGACTAGCGGAGGTGCCTACGAGCAGTACTTC
CDR3aa: CSAQRTSGGAYEQYF

j_gene: TRBJ2-6
v_gene: TRBV6-5
d_gene: .
len: 17
abundance: .
CDR3nt: TGTGCCAGCAGTTACACAGGGTCGAGCGCTGGGGCCAACGTCCTGACTTTC
CDR3aa: CASSYTGSSAGANVLTF

j_gene: TRBJ2-7
v_gene: TRBV5-1
d_gene: .
len: 14
abundance: many
CDR3nt: TGCGCCAGCAGCTTGGAAGCGTCCTTATACGAGCAGTACTTC
CDR3aa: CASSLEASLYEQYF

j_gene: TRBJ2-3
v_gene: TRBV10-3
d_gene: .
len: 13
abundance: few
CDR3nt: TGTGCCATCAGTGAACTAGCAGCAGATACGCAGTATTTT
CDR3aa: CAISELAADTQYF

j_gene: TRBJ2-3
v_gene: TRBV20-1
d_gene: .
len: 15
abundance: many
CDR3nt: TGCAGTGCTAGCAGGGCGGGACAACTCACAGATACGCAGTATTTT
CDR3aa: CSASRAGQLTDTQYF

j_gene: TRBJ2-1
v_gene: TRBV12-3/TRBV12-4
d_gene: TRBD2
len: 15
abundance: .
CDR3nt: TGTGCCAGCAGTTTGGGGACTAGCTTACCCAATGAGCAGTTCTTC
CDR3aa: CASSLGTSLPNEQFF

j_gene: TRBJ2-2
v_gene: TRBV4-1
d_gene: TRBD2
len: 16
abundance: many
CDR3nt: TGCGCCAGCAGCCAAGCGCTAGCGGGAGGGAACGGGGAGCTGTTTTTT
CDR3aa: CASSQALAGGNGELFF

j_gene: TRBJ2-6
v_gene: TRBV20-1
d_gene: .
len: 14
abundance: .
CDR3nt: TGCAGTGCTAGGAGCAGGGCTGGGGCCAACGTCCTGACTTTC
CDR3aa: CSARSRAGANVLTF